The 11 T cell receptor beta chains in this list originate from one sample, sequenced in a study of T cells after posttransplantation cyclophosphamide (TCRdb year 2016). Library preparation was by the immunoSEQ multiplex PCR assay. TCRdb took this table from immuneACCESS and kept in-frame rearrangements with V and J called. Such tables lack part of the clones; where checked against another copy, unresolved V genes explain under half of the gap, and the rest is unexplained. Within this sample are approximately 30,000 clones, with about nine tenths of them counted one time only. Roughly 3% of the sample is in the top ten clones. Sequencing input: PBMCs. These receptors all stem from a man aged 45-65 years.

The rearrangement joins TRBV13 to TRBJ2-3; D possibly corresponds to TRBD2 (6 bases). Trimming left V 3 bases short and J 2 bases short, with 9 bases between. From germline, CDR1 is PRHDT and CDR2 FYEKMQ (reference sequence). The CDR3 loop spans 14 amino acids. DNA for the CDR3: TGTGCCAGCAGCTTTGGGGGGTACACAGATACGCAGTATTTT. Translated, it gives CASSFGGYTDTQYF.

The chain joins TRBV19 to TRBJ1-2, with D uncertain. Germline loops: CDR1 LNHDA, CDR2 SQIVND (reference sequence). This CDR3 region has 14 residues. V shed 7 bases and J shed 0 bases, with 12 bases lying between them. The CDR3 is CASKDAGTNYGYTF. The CDR3 DNA reads TGTGCCAGTAAAGACGCAGGCACTAACTATGGCTACACCTTC.

The chain joins TRBV28 to TRBJ1-2, with D possibly matching TRBD1 (5 bases). The V and J ends lost 1 base and 5 bases respectively, with 8 bases between them. Germline CDR1 and CDR2: MDHEN and SYDVKM. This CDR3 has 13 residues. CDR3 nucleotides: TGTGCCAGCAGTTTATCCTGGACATATGGCTACACCTTC. Translated, it gives CASSLSWTYGYTF.

The J gene is TRBJ2-4, the V gene TRBV5-6; TRBD1 might be the D (6 bases). The CDR3 runs to 14 residues. Germline CDR1 SGHDT, CDR2 YYEEEE. V lost 3 bases to trimming and J lost 6 bases, with 13 bases between them. The CDR3 loop is CASSSTGSRNIQYF. Here the CDR3 DNA reads TGTGCCAGCAGCTCGACAGGTTCCCGAAACATTCAGTACTTC.

The V gene is TRBV10-3, the J gene TRBJ1-1, with TRBD1 identical over 7 bases. V lost 4 bases and J lost 5; bases outside the gene matches: 10. The CDR3 loop spans 15 amino acids. Looked up from germline, CDR1 is ENHRY and CDR2 is SYGVKD. In DNA form, the CDR3 reads TGTGCCATCAGTGGATGGGAGACAGGGCGGACTGAAGCTTTCTTT. It specifies CAISGWETGRTEAFF.

The chain uses TRBV30 and TRBJ1-2, with TRBD1 identical over 9 bases. V trimming: 4 bases; J trimming: 6 bases; junction bases outside the gene matches: 6. Germline CDR1 and CDR2: GTSNPN and SVGIG (reference sequence). The CDR3 runs to 13 residues. The CDR3 DNA sequence: TGTGCCTGGACCGTACAGGGGGCGGATGGCTACACCTTC. Its protein is CAWTVQGADGYTF.

This clone was counted between two and nine times. The chain has TRBV11-2 and TRBJ1-2, with D possibly being TRBD1 (5 bases). The CDR3 runs 14 residues. The V end lost 5 bases, the J end lost 4 bases, and 14 bases lay between the germline ends. The V gene's germline CDR1 is SGHAT and CDR2 FQNNGV. The CDR3 coding sequence is TGTGCCAGCAGCCCAGGGAGGGGCTTCTATGGCTACACCTTC. The encoded protein is CASSPGRGFYGYTF. Together with reference TRBV11-2 and TRBJ1-2, the CDR3 gives the full variable domain: EAGVAQSPRYKIIEKRQSVAFWCNPISGHATLYWYQQILGQGPKLLIQFQNNGVVDDSQLPKDRFSAERLKGVDSTLKIQPAKLEDSAVYLCASSPGRGFYGYTFGSGTRLTVV.

This clone was counted a single time. The chain links TRBV5-1 to TRBJ2-1, with 15 nucleotides matching TRBD2. Germline CDR1 SGHRS, CDR2 YFSETQ. This CDR3 has 16 residues. V lost 5 bases to trimming and J lost 5 bases; unmatched junction nucleotides: 5. The CDR3 sequence: CASRWGLAGGNNEQFF. CDR3 DNA sequence: TGCGCCAGCAGATGGGGACTAGCGGGAGGCAACAATGAGCAGTTCTTC.

The chain recombines TRBV6-6 with TRBJ2-7; D is possibly TRBD2 (5 bases). Trimming pared 8 bases from V and 1 base from J, leaving 12 bases between. This CDR3 region has 13 residues. Germline CDR1 and CDR2: MNHNY and SVGAGI (reference sequence). CDR3 protein: CASCSVLSYEQYF. The CDR3 bases are TGTGCCAGCTGTAGCGTCTTATCCTACGAGCAGTACTTC.

The rearrangement uses TRBV6-1 and TRBJ1-4; D gene ambiguous. Looked up from germline, CDR1 is MNHNS and CDR2 is SASEGT. The CDR3 has 13 amino acids. V lost 8 bases, J lost 10 bases, and 17 bases lay in between. As DNA, the CDR3 is TGTGCCAGCGAAAGGGAGGGCGCTCGAAAACTGTTTTTT. Translating gives CASEREGARKLFF.

The chain recombines TRBV4-2 with TRBJ1-1; D may be TRBD1 (5 bases). The germline V gene encodes CDR1 LGHNA and CDR2 YNFKEQ. CDR3 length equals 15 residues. V was pared by 0 bases and J by 7 bases, with 15 bases between. As DNA, the CDR3 is TGTGCCAGCAGCCAAGAGAGCCAGGGCGGCTTTGAAGCTTTCTTT. Its translation: CASSQESQGGFEAFF.